This is a list of T cell receptor beta chains from one sample in a study of cytomegalovirus exposure and HLA in healthy donors. The repertoire was sequenced with immunoSEQ multiplex PCR; TCRdb's copy has only in-frame clones and lacks some. The sample consists of about 160,000 clones, approximately 84% of them appearing once. Sample: PBMCs. The origin of the receptors is a man younger than 30 in good health and CMV-seropositive. The CDR3 runs from the conserved cysteine through the conserved F or W. The D gene is left open where the match is weak. Size tells how often a clone was seen (once, few, many) or the class of an expanded clone, and some rows leave it out.

v_call	j_call	clone_size	d_call	cdr3_aa	cdr3_nt
TRBV9	TRBJ1-1	few	.	CASSGPPQANTEAFF	TGTGCCAGCAGCGGACCACCTCAGGCGAACACTGAAGCTTTCTTT
TRBV6-6	TRBJ1-5	few	.	CASSFQGLRQPQHF	TGTGCCAGCAGTTTTCAGGGGTTAAGGCAGCCCCAGCATTTT
TRBV11-3	TRBJ1-4	.	.	CASSSSVGKLFF	TGTGCCAGCAGCTCGTCAGTGGGCAAACTGTTTTTT
TRBV19	TRBJ1-2	once	.	CASSEHLNGYTF	TGTGCCAGTAGTGAACACCTGAATGGCTACACCTTC
TRBV4-2	TRBJ2-1	.	TRBD1	CASSQDILGDRIAGEQFF	TGTGCCAGCAGCCAAGATATTTTGGGGGACAGGATTGCGGGTGAGCAGTTCTTC
TRBV30	TRBJ2-5	.	.	CAWSVSRETQYF	TGTGCCTGGAGTGTATCCCGAGAGACCCAGTACTTC
TRBV7-7	TRBJ2-5	.	TRBD1	CASSQRAGGEETQYF	TGTGCTAGCAGCCAGAGGGCAGGGGGCGAGGAGACCCAGTACTTC
TRBV18	TRBJ1-1	.	.	CASSPKTVDPGTEAFF	TGTGCCAGCTCACCTAAAACGGTTGACCCAGGCACTGAAGCTTTCTTT
TRBV6-1	TRBJ2-1	.	.	CASSEIRVLYNEQFF	TGTGCCAGCAGTGAAATCAGGGTTTTATACAATGAGCAGTTCTTC
TRBV4-2	TRBJ1-2	.	TRBD1	CASSQEGADDGKSRGLAYGYTF	TGTGCCAGCAGCCAAGAGGGCGCTGACGACGGGAAAAGCAGGGGGCTCGCGTATGGCTACACCTTC
TRBV9	TRBJ1-1	.	.	CASSVQGNTEAFF	TGTGCCAGCAGCGTACAGGGAAACACTGAAGCTTTCTTT
TRBV5-4	TRBJ1-2	.	.	CASSLGEANYGYTF	TGTGCCAGCAGCTTGGGAGAAGCTAACTATGGCTACACCTTC
TRBV2	TRBJ1-6	.	TRBD1	CASSEDQGGNSPLHF	TGTGCCAGCAGTGAAGATCAGGGGGGAAATTCACCCCTCCACTTT
TRBV18	TRBJ2-5	.	.	CASSPGDWETQYF	TGTGCCAGCTCACCGGGGGACTGGGAGACCCAGTACTTC
TRBV5-1	TRBJ1-1	.	.	CASRGGQADSCGFF	TGCGCCAGCAGGGGGGGGCAGGCCGATTCTTGTGGTTTCTTT
TRBV11-3	TRBJ2-1	.	TRBD1	CASSPDRGSGYNEQFF	TGTGCCAGCAGCCCCGACAGGGGATCCGGCTACAATGAGCAGTTCTTC
TRBV7-2	TRBJ2-7	.	.	CASSPRGNEQYF	TGTGCCAGCAGCCCCCGGGGTAACGAGCAGTACTTC
TRBV6-6	TRBJ1-2	.	.	CASIIEGTAGEGYTF	TGTGCCAGCATCATCGAGGGGACTGCGGGAGAGGGCTACACCTTC
TRBV7-2	TRBJ2-2	.	TRBD2	CASSLVAGAGNTGELFF	TGTGCCAGCAGCTTAGTAGCGGGGGCTGGGAACACCGGGGAGCTGTTTTTT
TRBV18	TRBJ1-1	.	.	CASSPRGEHTEAFF	TGTGCCAGCTCACCACGGGGGGAACACACTGAAGCTTTCTTT
TRBV5-4	TRBJ2-1	.	.	CASSPRRGEQFF	TGTGCCAGCAGCCCAAGGCGAGGTGAGCAGTTCTTC
TRBV7-2	TRBJ1-1	.	.	CASSLGRLMNTEAFF	TGTGCCAGCAGCTTAGGGCGGCTGATGAACACTGAAGCTTTCTTT
TRBV25-1	TRBJ2-1	few	TRBD1	CASSRDRGYNEQFF	TGTGCCAGCAGCCGGGACAGGGGTTACAATGAGCAGTTCTTC
TRBV9	TRBJ1-4	.	.	CASSRVGHTNEKLFF	TGTGCCAGCAGCCGGGTAGGACACACTAATGAAAAACTGTTTTTT
TRBV4-3	TRBJ1-2	few	TRBD1	CASSQDVATTGSAYGYTF	TGCGCCAGCAGCCAAGACGTGGCAACGACAGGGAGTGCCTATGGCTACACCTTC
TRBV6-5	TRBJ1-4	.	TRBD1	CASRTGGATNEKLFF	TGTGCCAGCCGGACAGGGGGAGCAACTAATGAAAAACTGTTTTTT
TRBV4-3	TRBJ2-7	.	.	CASSQDRGTSYEQYF	TGCGCCAGCAGCCAAGACCGGGGAACCTCCTACGAGCAGTACTTC
TRBV11-2	TRBJ2-7	.	.	CASSPPNSGEQYF	TGTGCCAGCAGCCCGCCGAACAGTGGCGAGCAGTACTTC
TRBV7-9	TRBJ2-1	.	TRBD2	CASSLTSDNEQFF	TGTGCCAGCAGCTTGACTAGCGACAATGAGCAGTTCTTC
TRBV11-2	TRBJ2-5	.	TRBD2	CASSTIRGGAGKTQYF	TGTGCCAGCAGCACCATTCGGGGGGGGGCCGGAAAGACCCAGTACTTC
TRBV10-3	TRBJ1-4	.	TRBD1	CAISESWDRGEKLFF	TGTGCCATCAGTGAGTCTTGGGACAGGGGAGAAAAACTGTTTTTT
TRBV5-1	TRBJ2-3	.	.	CASSLSQGSDTQYF	TGCGCCAGCAGCTTGAGTCAGGGGTCAGATACGCAGTATTTT
TRBV6-6	TRBJ1-1	once	.	CASSYPPRNTEAFF	TGTGCCAGCAGTTACCCCCCTAGGAACACTGAAGCTTTCTTT
TRBV4-2	TRBJ2-3	.	.	CASSQVAESTDTQYF	TGTGCCAGCAGCCAAGTGGCGGAAAGCACAGATACGCAGTATTTT
TRBV27	TRBJ2-3	.	TRBD1	CASSVIPGQGTDTQYF	TGTGCCAGCAGTGTCATCCCGGGACAGGGGACAGATACGCAGTATTTT
TRBV10-1	TRBJ1-3	.	.	CANRKLRVPGCSGNTIYF	TGCGCCAACCGAAAGCTCCGGGTCCCGGGATGCTCTGGAAACACCATATATTTT
TRBV5-4	TRBJ2-1	.	.	CASSLGGYRDDEQFF	TGTGCCAGCAGCTTGGGGGGCTACCGCGACGATGAGCAGTTCTTC
TRBV1	TRBJ2-5	.	.	CTSSQPGAGETQYF	TGCACCAGCAGCCAACCTGGGGCGGGGGAGACCCAGTACTTC
TRBV19	TRBJ1-1	.	TRBD1	CASSIDLFLDRVEAFF	TGTGCCAGTAGTATAGATCTTTTCTTAGACAGGGTTGAAGCTTTCTTT
TRBV11-2	TRBJ2-5	.	TRBD2	CASSPSGGAIPETQYF	TGTGCCAGCAGCCCAAGCGGGGGGGCAATTCCAGAGACCCAGTACTTC
TRBV30	TRBJ1-5	.	.	CAWRTRGDQPQHF	TGTGCCTGGAGGACACGGGGTGATCAGCCCCAGCATTTT
TRBV6-5	TRBJ1-6	.	TRBD1	CASSIQQGTGSPLHF	TGTGCCAGCAGTATTCAACAGGGGACGGGGTCACCCCTCCACTTT
TRBV7-2	TRBJ1-6	.	TRBD1	CASSIHRGEFHF	TGTGCCAGCAGCATACACAGGGGAGAATTCCACTTT
TRBV6-1	TRBJ2-7	few	TRBD2	CASRGLAGPYEQYF	TGTGCCAGCAGGGGACTAGCGGGGCCCTACGAGCAGTACTTC
TRBV9	TRBJ1-3	once	.	CASSVEDRGSGNTIYF	TGTGCCAGCAGCGTAGAGGACCGAGGGTCTGGAAACACCATATATTTT
TRBV11-3	TRBJ2-1	.	TRBD1	CASSLRGRDGYEQFF	TGTGCCAGCAGCTTAAGGGGGCGAGATGGGTATGAGCAGTTCTTC
TRBV6-5	TRBJ2-1	.	.	CASSAGGFNEQFF	TGTGCCAGCAGTGCGGGCGGTTTCAATGAGCAGTTCTTC